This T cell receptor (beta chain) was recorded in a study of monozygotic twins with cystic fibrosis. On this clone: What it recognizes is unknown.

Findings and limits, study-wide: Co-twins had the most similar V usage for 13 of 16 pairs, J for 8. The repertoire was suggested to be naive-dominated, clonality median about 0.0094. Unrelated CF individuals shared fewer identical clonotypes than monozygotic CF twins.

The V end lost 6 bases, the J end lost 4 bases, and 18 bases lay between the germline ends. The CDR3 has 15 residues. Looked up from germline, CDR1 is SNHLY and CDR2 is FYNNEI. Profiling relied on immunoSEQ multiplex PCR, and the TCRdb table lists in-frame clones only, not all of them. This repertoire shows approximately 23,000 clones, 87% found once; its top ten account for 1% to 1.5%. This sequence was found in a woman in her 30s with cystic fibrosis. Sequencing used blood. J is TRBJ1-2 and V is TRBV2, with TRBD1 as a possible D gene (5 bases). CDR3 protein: CASSSRAGMGYGYTF. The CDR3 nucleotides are TGTGCCAGCAGCAGTCGGGCAGGGATGGGCTATGGCTACACCTTC.